A selection of T cell receptor beta chains follows, all from one sample in a study of PD-L1 blockade in urothelial cancer. The method was immunoSEQ multiplex PCR; TCRdb's version includes in-frame clones alone and lacks a portion of them. The repertoire has roughly 17,000 clones, about nine tenths of them found once; the top ten carry 5.5% to 7%. The sample was PBMCs, taken around atezolizumab (anti-PD-L1) treatment. Every receptor here comes from a man aged 50 to 60 with urothelial cancer. Both conserved end residues are part of each CDR3. Each record gives: CDR3 protein, CDR3 DNA, V gene, D gene, J gene, clone size. The D gene is left open where the match is weak. The size of a clone is reported for some rows only, either as once, few or many, or as a class for expanded clones.

CASQGTQRVMGNEQFF,TGCGCCAGCCAGGGAACTCAGCGGGTTATGGGCAATGAGCAGTTCTTC,TRBV10-2,-,TRBJ2-1,-
CASSKAGGPSGANVLTF,TGTGCCAGCAGCAAAGCGGGAGGGCCTTCTGGGGCCAACGTCCTGACTTTC,TRBV21-1,-,TRBJ2-6,-
CASSLALNRVKTEAFF,TGCGCCAGCAGCTTGGCCTTGAACAGGGTGAAGACTGAAGCTTTCTTT,TRBV5-1,-,TRBJ1-1,-
CASGLVREQFF,TGTGCTAGTGGTTTGGTCCGTGAGCAGTTCTTC,TRBV12-5,-,TRBJ2-1,-
CASLHRGSPYEQYF,TGTGCAAGTCTTCACAGGGGTAGTCCCTACGAGCAGTACTTC,TRBV12-2,-,TRBJ2-7,once
CASSEEREGRDEQYF,TGTGCCAGCAGCGAAGAGCGGGAGGGCCGCGACGAGCAGTACTTC,TRBV13,TRBD2,TRBJ2-7,-
CASSLGRAMSTDTQYF,TGCGCCAGCAGCTTGGGTCGAGCGATGAGCACAGATACGCAGTATTTT,TRBV5-1,-,TRBJ2-3,-
CASSIGQGGQETQYF,TGCGCCAGCAGCATAGGACAGGGTGGACAAGAGACCCAGTACTTC,TRBV5-1,TRBD1,TRBJ2-5,-
CASRGGTLSRSYGYTF,TGTGCCAGCAGGGGCGGGACTCTCTCTCGGTCCTATGGCTACACCTTC,TRBV5-4,-,TRBJ1-2,-
CASSLSSGANVLTF,TGTGCCAGCAGCTTGAGCTCTGGGGCCAACGTCCTGACTTTC,TRBV7-3,-,TRBJ2-6,-
CASSPRDRVNIQYF,TGTGCCAGCAGCCCCCGAGACAGGGTAAACATTCAGTACTTC,TRBV5-4,TRBD1,TRBJ2-4,-
CASSLELAETQYF,TGTGCCAGCAGCTTAGAACTAGCGGAGACCCAGTACTTC,TRBV7-8,TRBD2,TRBJ2-5,few
CASSYWDRGDQPQHF,TGTGCCAGCAGTTACTGGGACAGGGGAGATCAGCCCCAGCATTTT,TRBV6-6,TRBD1,TRBJ1-5,once
CASSQARTGVFAYEQYF,TGTGCCAGCAGCCAAGCTCGGACAGGGGTATTTGCCTACGAGCAGTACTTC,TRBV14,TRBD1,TRBJ2-7,-
CASSLQSGGGPSETQYF,TGTGCCAGCTCACTACAGTCGGGCGGGGGGCCCTCAGAGACCCAGTACTTC,TRBV18,TRBD2,TRBJ2-5,-
CASSFGTKNTEAFF,TGTGCCAGCAGCTTTGGGACAAAGAACACTGAAGCTTTCTTT,TRBV7-2,-,TRBJ1-1,-
CAWSPTGLSYEQYF,TGTGCCTGGAGTCCGACAGGCCTCTCCTACGAGCAGTACTTC,TRBV30,-,TRBJ2-7,-
CASSHPMDRGREQYF,TGTGCCAGCAGCCATCCCATGGACAGAGGTCGCGAGCAGTACTTC,TRBV11-1,-,TRBJ2-7,-
CASSLWGTVSSYEQYF,TGTGCCAGCAGCTTATGGGGGACAGTTAGCTCCTACGAGCAGTACTTC,TRBV11-2,TRBD1,TRBJ2-7,-
CASLAGDGDRETQYF,TGTGCCAGCCTAGCCGGGGATGGTGATCGGGAGACCCAGTACTTC,TRBV10-3,-,TRBJ2-5,-
CASSPIAGTGSNEQFF,TGTGCCAGCAGTCCTATAGCCGGGACAGGGAGCAATGAGCAGTTCTTC,TRBV7-7,TRBD1,TRBJ2-1,-
CASRAGQGATYEQYF,TGTGCCAGCAGGGCGGGACAGGGGGCAACCTACGAGCAGTACTTC,TRBV25-1,TRBD1,TRBJ2-7,-
CASSQVRGNSNQPQHF,TGTGCCAGCAGTCAAGTTAGGGGAAATAGCAATCAGCCCCAGCATTTT,TRBV6-1,-,TRBJ1-5,-
CASSPVQGAVTEAFF,TGCGCCAGCAGCCCAGTACAGGGGGCTGTCACTGAAGCTTTCTTT,TRBV5-1,TRBD1,TRBJ1-1,-
CAWSEQVNTEAFF,TGTGCCTGGAGTGAACAGGTAAACACTGAAGCTTTCTTT,TRBV30,-,TRBJ1-1,few
CASSLKTSGGAYNEQFF,TGTGCCAGCAGTTTAAAGACTAGCGGGGGGGCGTACAATGAGCAGTTCTTC,TRBV27,TRBD2,TRBJ2-1,few
CASSYHGTGFHEQYF,TGTGCCAGCAGCTACCACGGGACAGGGTTCCACGAGCAGTACTTC,TRBV7-9,TRBD1,TRBJ2-7,-
CASSAEAGGFGLSYNEQFF,TGTGCCAGCAGCGCCGAAGCGGGGGGCTTTGGGTTATCCTACAATGAGCAGTTCTTC,TRBV9,TRBD2,TRBJ2-1,-
CAISRGQGEETQYF,TGTGCCATCAGTCGAGGGCAGGGGGAAGAGACCCAGTACTTC,TRBV10-3,TRBD1,TRBJ2-5,-
CAARGGRDTQYF,TGTGCTGCGAGGGGGGGCAGAGATACGCAGTATTTT,TRBV7-2,-,TRBJ2-3,-
CATSSHASEQFF,TGTGCCACCAGCTCCCACGCCAGTGAGCAGTTCTTC,TRBV15,-,TRBJ2-1,once
CASSSHRGPYEQYF,TGTGCCAGCAGCTCGCACAGGGGCCCCTACGAGCAGTACTTC,TRBV7-2,TRBD1,TRBJ2-7,-
CASSPWTGANTEAFF,TGTGCCAGCAGCCCATGGACAGGGGCGAACACTGAAGCTTTCTTT,TRBV7-3,TRBD1,TRBJ1-1,-
CASSSPRIDRGKNIQYF,TGTGCCAGCAGCTCCCCCCGAATTGACAGGGGCAAAAACATTCAGTACTTC,TRBV7-2,TRBD1,TRBJ2-4,-
CASSSGLADEQFF,TGCGCCAGCAGCTCAGGACTAGCCGATGAGCAGTTCTTC,TRBV4-3,TRBD2,TRBJ2-1,-
CASSHRQFQETQYF,TGTGCCAGCAGCCACCGACAGTTCCAAGAGACCCAGTACTTC,TRBV7-2,-,TRBJ2-5,once
CASSVATGKETQYF,TGTGCCAGCAGCGTAGCGACGGGGAAAGAGACCCAGTACTTC,TRBV9,-,TRBJ2-5,-
CSVKTGGAYEQYF,TGCAGCGTTAAAACAGGGGGGGCCTACGAGCAGTACTTC,TRBV29-1,-,TRBJ2-7,-
CAIRGGLTSSSYNEQFF,TGTGCCATCAGAGGGGGCCTGACTAGTTCCTCCTACAATGAGCAGTTCTTC,TRBV10-3,-,TRBJ2-1,once
CASSVGTSFYNEQFF,TGTGCCAGCAGCGTGGGGACTAGCTTCTACAATGAGCAGTTCTTC,TRBV9,TRBD2,TRBJ2-1,once
CASSAPGGRGFGEQFF,TGTGCCAGCAGCGCCCCTGGAGGGAGGGGGTTCGGTGAGCAGTTCTTC,TRBV9,-,TRBJ2-1,-
CASSTGDRVNEQFF,TGTGCCAGCAGTACCGGGGACAGGGTGAATGAGCAGTTCTTC,TRBV28,TRBD1,TRBJ2-1,-
CASSPSSYNEQFF,TGTGCCAGCAGCCCGAGCTCCTACAATGAGCAGTTCTTC,TRBV11-2,-,TRBJ2-1,-
CAWSALFSGANVLTF,TGTGCCTGGAGTGCCCTTTTCTCTGGGGCCAACGTCCTGACTTTC,TRBV30,-,TRBJ2-6,-
CASSKTSGGTSSYEQYF,TGTGCCAGCAGCAAAACTAGCGGGGGGACCAGCTCCTACGAGCAGTACTTC,TRBV11-2,TRBD2,TRBJ2-7,-
CASSPQPGLTLGGYTF,TGTGCCAGCTCACCACAACCGGGACTCACGCTGGGTGGCTACACCTTC,TRBV18,-,TRBJ1-2,-
CASSQDRENQPQHF,TGTGCCAGCAGCCAGGACAGGGAAAATCAGCCCCAGCATTTT,TRBV7-8,TRBD1,TRBJ1-5,-
CASSLGFVAGGTQNNEQFF,TGCGCCAGCAGCTTGGGGTTTGTAGCGGGGGGAACGCAGAACAATGAGCAGTTCTTC,TRBV5-1,TRBD2,TRBJ2-1,-
CASSPNPRAVGTGSRETQYF,TGTGCCAGCAGCCCCAACCCTCGGGCCGTAGGGACAGGGTCGCGGGAGACCCAGTACTTC,TRBV9,TRBD1,TRBJ2-5,-
CASSPLAGGETQYF,TGTGCCAGCAGTCCGCTGGCGGGGGGGGAGACCCAGTACTTC,TRBV6-4,TRBD2,TRBJ2-5,-
CAWSVHTTTGELFF,TGTGCCTGGAGTGTACACACCACAACCGGGGAGCTGTTTTTT,TRBV30,-,TRBJ2-2,-
CASSAFGTKETQYF,TGCGCCAGCAGCGCCTTCGGGACAAAAGAGACCCAGTACTTC,TRBV5-1,-,TRBJ2-5,few
CASSVALAGGLNTGELFF,TGTGCCAGCAGCGTGGCCCTAGCGGGGGGCCTTAACACCGGGGAGCTGTTTTTT,TRBV9,TRBD2,TRBJ2-2,-
CASSLRTVGTGELFF,TGTGCCAGCAGCTTACGGACAGTAGGCACCGGGGAGCTGTTTTTT,TRBV5-4,-,TRBJ2-2,-
CASSRGLERLYNEQFF,TGCGCCAGCAGCCGCGGACTAGAGAGGCTCTACAATGAGCAGTTCTTC,TRBV4-3,TRBD2,TRBJ2-1,-